These 26 T cell receptor beta chains share one sample of origin, sequenced in a study of low-dose radiotherapy and immunotherapy resistance in tumors. Primers used for first-strand cDNA, a TRAV- and TRBV-specific set, covered both alpha and beta chains. TCRs were amplified for roughly 20 PCR cycles with a constant-region primer and V-primer adapter. One entry per CDR3 protein results from TCRdb running MiXCR on the reads. The sample yields tens of thousands of distinct CDR3 sequences, 15% to 20% seen once. The time point denotes: before trial treatment. Sequencing used PBMCs, obtained before treatment. The receptors shown here come from a male donor with prostate cancer.

The table lists this clonotype with many counts. This chain uses TRBV19 with TRBJ2-3, with a possible D match to TRBD1 (6 bases). The CDR3 covers 15 residues. Germline V lookup: CDR1 LNHDA, CDR2 SQIVND (reference sequence). V was shortened by 3 bases and J by 1 base, with 11 bases between the two germline ends. The DNA of the CDR3 is TGTGCCAGTAGTATCCGCAGGGGAGGCACAGATACGCAGTATTTT. Protein sequence: CASSIRRGGTDTQYF.

The sample holds many counts of this clonotype. This sequence joins TRBV20-1 and TRBJ1-5, with 7 positions matching TRBD1. The CDR3 contains 13 residues. With 6 bases clipped from V and 4 bases from J, the junction kept 6 bases outside the gene matches. CDR1 and CDR2 from the germline V gene are DFQATT and SNEGSKA (reference sequence). CDR3 in amino acids: CSAEDRANQPQHF. CDR3 in DNA: TGCAGTGCCGAAGACAGGGCGAATCAGCCCCAGCATTTT.

This clonotype was recorded at least ten times. The chain is built from TRBV20-1 and TRBJ2-3, with D perhaps TRBD2 (5 bases). The CDR3 is 15 residues long. V lost 5 bases, J lost 10 bases, and 25 bases lay in between. Germline V gene lookup returns CDR1 DFQATT and CDR2 SNEGSKA (reference sequence). The CDR3 DNA sequence: TGCAGTGCTGGGCTTCCCTCGAGGGATAGTAATGCGCAGTATTTT. It yields the protein CSAGLPSRDSNAQYF.

This clonotype has a count of ten or more. The chain combines TRBV9 with TRBJ2-1; 8 nucleotides line up with TRBD2. The ends lost 4 bases at V and 4 bases at J; junction bases unmatched: 10. From germline, CDR1 is SGDLS and CDR2 YYNGEE. This CDR3 spans 16 amino acids. CDR3 sequence: CASSNNIAGFYNEQFF. The CDR3 bases are TGTGCCAGCAGCAACAATATAGCGGGGTTTTACAATGAGCAGTTCTTC.

This clonotype was seen at least ten times. This chain connects TRBV28 to TRBJ2-1; 8 nucleotides agree with TRBD1. This CDR3 has 15 residues. Germline CDR1 is MDHEN and CDR2 is SYDVKM. V shed 3 bases, J shed 6 bases, and the junction held 7 bases outside the gene matches. The CDR3 sequence is CASSFQGADSNEQFF. In DNA form, the CDR3 reads TGTGCCAGCAGTTTCCAGGGGGCGGATTCCAATGAGCAGTTCTTC.

This clonotype was detected only a few times. The chain joins TRBV5-5 to TRBJ2-5, with D hard to call. Germline CDR1 SGHKS, CDR2 YYEKEE (reference sequence). The CDR3 runs 14 residues. Trimming took off 2 bases at V and 5 bases at J, with 13 bases between the two ends. Here the CDR3 reads CASSFADRRETQYF. The DNA of the CDR3 is TGTGCCAGCAGCTTCGCGGACCGGCGCGAGACCCAGTACTTC.

In this sample, this clonotype turned up many times. The rearrangement links TRBV7-2 to TRBJ2-5; D may correspond to TRBD1 or TRBD2 (7 bases each). This CDR3 is 16 amino acids long. CDR1 is SGHTA and CDR2 is FQGNSA in the germline V gene. The germline V and J ends were trimmed by 1 base and 5 bases, with 17 bases remaining between them. CDR3 DNA: TGTGCCAGCAGCTTAGGGGCGGCAGGGGGGGGGGAGACCCAGTACTTC. It specifies CASSLGAAGGGETQYF.

This clonotype was found many times. The chain carries TRBV19 and TRBJ1-6; weak D call: TRBD1 (6 bases). The CDR3 is 13 amino acids. Germline V gene data show CDR1 as LNHDA and CDR2 as SQIVND (reference sequence). Deletions cut 3 bases from V and 10 bases from J, with 10 bases between. CDR3 nucleotides: TGTGCCAGTAGTATGACAGGATGGTCACCCCTCCACTTT. Its protein product is CASSMTGWSPLHF.

This clonotype was observed many times. V usage is TRBV4-1 and J usage is TRBJ2-1; D remains unclear. CDR3 length: 12 residues. Looked up from germline, CDR1 is MGHRA and CDR2 is YSYEKL. Trimming took off 0 bases at V and 8 bases at J, with 5 bases between the two ends. CDR3 nucleotides: TGCGCCAGCAGCCAAGATATCCATGAGCAGTTCTTC. Translating it yields CASSQDIHEQFF.

This clonotype was observed a few times. The chain has TRBV12-3 or TRBV12-4 and TRBJ2-1, with D possibly matching TRBD1 (6 bases). V lost 7 bases, J lost 2 bases, and 15 bases lay in between. The CDR3 is made up of 15 amino acids. The CDR3: CASIRAGTPYNEQFF. The CDR3 DNA is TGTGCCAGCATCCGAGCCGGGACACCCTACAATGAGCAGTTCTTC.

On this clonotype: A far larger clone is off by one base, so a read error is likely. The CDR3 sequence is CASSLNGAEQFF. The CDR3, as DNA: TGTGCCAGCAGCTTAAACGGAGCCGAGCAGTTCTTC. The chain combines TRBV11-2 with TRBJ2-1; D is unclear. Germline V gene data show CDR1 as SGHAT and CDR2 as FQNNGV. V lost 2 bases and J 10 bases, leaving 9 bases between the germline ends. The CDR3 extends over 12 amino acids. The whole variable domain, remainder taken from reference TRBV11-2 and TRBJ2-1, is EAGVAQSPRYKIIEKRQSVAFWCNPISGHATLYWYQQILGQGPKLLIQFQNNGVVDDSQLPKDRFSAERLKGVDSTLKIQPAKLEDSAVYLCASSLNGAEQFFGPGTRLTVL.

This clonotype has ten or more counts. The chain links TRBV3-1 to TRBJ1-1; D remains ambiguous. V gave up 3 bases and J gave up 4 bases, with 12 bases separating them. The CDR3 sequence is 14 residues long. The germline CDR1 and CDR2 sequences are LGHDT and YNNKEL (reference sequence). The CDR3 DNA is TGTGCCAGCAGCCAGGGCGTCATTCGCACTGAAGCTTTCTTT. Its translation is CASSQGVIRTEAFF.

For this clonotype: The junction departs from germline at one end; a sequencing error may be responsible. The chain couples TRBV19 to TRBJ2-1; D unresolved. The length of the CDR3 is 15 residues. Looked up from germline, CDR1 is LNHDA and CDR2 is SQIVND (reference sequence). The CDR3 nucleotides are TGTGTCAGTAGTATAGGTTCGAGTAGAACCCATGAGCAGTTCTTC. Residues: CVSSIGSSRTHEQFF.

The sample holds one count of this clonotype. The CDR3 loop reads CASSLSGGDTQYF. The CDR3 DNA sequence: TGCGCCAGCAGCCTCAGTGGGGGGGATACGCAGTATTTT. This chain links TRBV5-1 with TRBJ2-3; D is perhaps TRBD2 (6 bases). V was clipped by 4 bases and J by 6 bases, with 12 bases between them. Germline V gene data show CDR1 as SGHRS and CDR2 as YFSETQ. The CDR3 totals 13 residues.

In this sample, this clonotype turned up many times. The chain couples TRBV13 to TRBJ2-7; D call uncertain. Trimming removed 5 bases at V and 4 bases at J, with 12 bases between. The CDR3 sequence is 13 residues long. Germline CDR1 and CDR2: PRHDT and FYEKMQ (reference sequence). The CDR3 DNA sequence: TGTGCCAGCAGCGCCGCCGATGTATACGAGCAGTACTTC. Protein: CASSAADVYEQYF.

This clonotype was detected ten times or more. The J gene is TRBJ2-5, the V gene TRBV10-2; 7 bases align to TRBD2. J gave up 5 bases and V 3 bases, and 3 bases lay outside the gene matches. The germline CDR1 and CDR2 sequences are WSHSY and SAAADI. The CDR3 is made up of 13 amino acids. The CDR3 loop is CASSDWEGETQYF. CDR3 DNA sequence: TGCGCCAGCAGTGACTGGGAGGGTGAGACCCAGTACTTC.

This clonotype appeared many times. This rearrangement joins TRBV7-2 to TRBJ2-5; D remains unclear. The V gene's germline CDR1 is SGHTA and CDR2 FQGNSA. The CDR3 runs to 13 residues. Trimming took 3 bases from V and 1 from J, leaving 6 bases between them. The CDR3 DNA reads as TGTGCCAGCAGCTTGGAATCCCAAGAGACCCAGTACTTC. This translates into CASSLESQETQYF.

This clonotype was recorded at least ten times. The chain links TRBV7-9 to TRBJ2-1; 9 bases align to TRBD2. The germline V gene encodes CDR1 SEHNR and CDR2 FQNEAQ (reference sequence). CDR3 length equals 18 residues. Germline trimming cut 1 base from V and 1 base from J; bases unmatched to any gene: 8. CDR3 bases: TGTGCCAGCAGCTTAGGGCGGGGGGGGTTATGGTCCTACAATGAGCAGTTCTTC. It specifies CASSLGRGGLWSYNEQFF.

This clonotype was seen ten or more times. This sequence joins TRBV10-3 and TRBJ2-3; D gene ambiguous. The CDR3 is 14 amino acids. Trimming left V 0 bases short and J 3 bases short, with 7 bases between. Germline CDR1 reads ENHRY; CDR2 reads SYGVKD. CDR3 DNA sequence: TGTGCCATCAGTGAGTCGGTTGGGACAGATACGCAGTATTTT. Its protein product is CAISESVGTDTQYF.

This clonotype was found many times. CDR3 protein: CASSLLGGSNEQFF. CDR3 DNA: TGCGCCAGCAGCTTGCTCGGGGGCTCCAATGAGCAGTTCTTC. V is TRBV5-1 and J is TRBJ2-1; D could derive from TRBD1 or TRBD2 (6 bases each). The length of the CDR3 is 14 residues. The ends were cut back, 1 base at V and 6 bases at J, with 11 bases in the middle. From germline, CDR1 is SGHRS and CDR2 YFSETQ. The whole variable domain, remainder taken from reference TRBV5-1 and TRBJ2-1, is KAGVTQTPRYLIKTRGQQVTLSCSPISGHRSVSWYQQTPGQGLQFLFEYFSETQRNKGNFPGRFSGRQFSNSRSEMNVSTLELGDSALYLCASSLLGGSNEQFFGPGTRLTVL.

There are many counts of this clonotype. The CDR3, as DNA: TGTGCCAGCAGCGTAGATCCGGGGGAAGGCTACACCTTC. It specifies CASSVDPGEGYTF. J is TRBJ1-2 and V is TRBV9, with a tentative D call TRBD1 (5 bases). This CDR3 has 13 residues. Germline CDR1 reads SGDLS; CDR2 reads YYNGEE. The V gene lost 0 bases and the J gene lost 8 bases, with 11 bases spanning the gap.

This clonotype was recorded at least ten times. The rearrangement joins TRBV5-1 to TRBJ1-1; no clear D gene. V was shortened by 4 bases and J by 3 bases, with 19 bases between the two germline ends. This CDR3 comprises 16 residues. Germline loops: CDR1 SGHRS, CDR2 YFSETQ. DNA of the CDR3: TGCGCCAGCAGCCGTTCGACCTTGCAACGGCACACTGAAGCTTTCTTT. Encoded protein: CASSRSTLQRHTEAFF.

Concerning this clonotype: The likely explanation is a read error, given a far larger clone one base away. The rearrangement uses TRBV13 and TRBJ2-7; 7 nucleotides match TRBD1. The germline V gene has CDR1 PRHDT and CDR2 FYEKMQ (reference sequence). The CDR3 length is 16 residues. CDR3 sequence (DNA): TGTACCAGCAGCCCATCTGGGACAGTGAGCTCCTACGAGCAGTACTTC. This sequence encodes CTSSPSGTVSSYEQYF.

This clonotype was counted many times. The rearrangement uses TRBV18 and TRBJ2-7; 9 positions match TRBD1. Looked up from germline, CDR1 is KGHSH and CDR2 is LQKENI. Trimming took 3 bases from V and 4 from J; bases not matched to a gene: 13. The CDR3 runs 17 residues. In nucleotides, the CDR3 is TGTGCCAGCTCACCTCGGACAGGGGCCGGGATCAAGTACGAGCAGTACTTC. Translation gives CASSPRTGAGIKYEQYF. Supplemented by reference TRBV18 and TRBJ2-7, the full variable domain reads NAGVMQNPRHLVRRRGQEARLRCSPMKGHSHVYWYRQLPEEGLKFMVYLQKENIIDESGMPKERFSAEFPKEGPSILRIQQVVRGDSAAYFCASSPRTGAGIKYEQYFGPGTRLTVT.

This rearrangement joins TRBV7-2 to TRBJ1-1; 8 nucleotides agree with TRBD1. The ends lost 7 bases at V and 4 bases at J; junction bases unmatched: 8. CDR1 and CDR2 from the germline V gene are SGHTA and FQGNSA. The CDR3 sequence is 14 residues long. The CDR3 loop reads CASILGQGGTEAFF. The CDR3 region has the DNA TGTGCCAGCATTCTAGGACAGGGCGGCACTGAAGCTTTCTTT.

This clonotype was seen many times. The rearrangement joins TRBV6-1 to TRBJ1-2; D unclear. The CDR3 is 14 residues long. Germline V gene lookup returns CDR1 MNHNS and CDR2 SASEGT. V gave up 1 base and J gave up 4 bases, with 10 bases separating them. CDR3 nucleotide sequence: TGTGCCAGCAGTGAAGGTCAAATCTTCTATGGCTACACCTTC. Translation: CASSEGQIFYGYTF.